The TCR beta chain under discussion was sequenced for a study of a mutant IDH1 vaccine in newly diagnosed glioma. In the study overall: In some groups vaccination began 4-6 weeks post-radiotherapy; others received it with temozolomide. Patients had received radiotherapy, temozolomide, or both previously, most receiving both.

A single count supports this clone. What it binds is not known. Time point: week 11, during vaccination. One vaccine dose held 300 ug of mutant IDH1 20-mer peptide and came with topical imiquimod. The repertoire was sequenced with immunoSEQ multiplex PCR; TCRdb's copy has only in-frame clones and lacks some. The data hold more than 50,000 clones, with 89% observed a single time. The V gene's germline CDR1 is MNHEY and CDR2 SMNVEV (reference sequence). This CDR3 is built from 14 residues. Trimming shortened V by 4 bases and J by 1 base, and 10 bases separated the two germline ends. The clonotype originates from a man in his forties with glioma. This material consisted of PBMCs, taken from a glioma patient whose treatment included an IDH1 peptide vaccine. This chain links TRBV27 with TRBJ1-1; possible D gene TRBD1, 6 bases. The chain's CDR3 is CASSSPGENTEAFF. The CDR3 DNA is TGTGCCAGCAGTTCCCCAGGGGAGAACACTGAAGCTTTCTTT.